This is a list of T cell receptor beta chains from one sample in a study of blood T cell repertoires in COVID-19. Sequencing used immunoSEQ multiplex PCR; TCRdb keeps in-frame clones, though not all of them. The sample holds 35,000 to 50,000 clones, over 75% seen once. Source material: peripheral blood. These receptor sequences come from a human donor in a cohort sampled during active COVID-19. The CDR3 runs from the conserved cysteine through the conserved F or W. A D gene is named only where the DNA matches it firmly. The listing skips clone size in some rows; elsewhere it reads once, few, many or a size class.

d_call	cdr3_length	j_call	v_call	clone_size	cdr3_aa	cdr3_nt
TRBD1	15	TRBJ2-1	TRBV5-4	-	CASSPGQGGSDEQFF	TGTGCCAGCAGCCCCGGACAGGGAGGTTCGGATGAGCAGTTCTTC
-	14	TRBJ1-1	TRBV4-3	-	CASSQDAVNTEAFF	TGCGCCAGCAGCCAAGACGCAGTGAACACTGAAGCTTTCTTT
-	14	TRBJ2-3	TRBV27	once	CASSLRGGTDTQYF	TGTGCCAGCAGCCTCAGGGGAGGCACAGATACGCAGTATTTT
-	11	TRBJ2-3	TRBV6-5	-	CASAMADTQYF	TGTGCCAGCGCTATGGCAGATACGCAGTATTTT
-	13	TRBJ1-5	TRBV18	-	CASSPGQNQPQHF	TGTGCCAGCTCACCCGGACAGAATCAGCCCCAGCATTTT
TRBD2	17	TRBJ2-2	TRBV19	-	CASTRTSGGVNTGELFF	TGTGCCAGTACCAGGACTAGCGGGGGGGTGAACACCGGGGAGCTGTTTTTT
-	13	TRBJ2-7	TRBV7-3	few	CASSLEPYHEQYF	TGTGCCAGCAGCTTAGAGCCCTACCACGAGCAGTACTTC
TRBD1	15	TRBJ1-2	TRBV11-2	-	CASSLFGQGGGGYTF	TGTGCCAGCAGCTTATTCGGACAGGGGGGAGGCGGCTACACCTTC
-	13	TRBJ1-5	TRBV3-1/TRBV3-2	-	CASSQVQGLPQHF	TGTGCCAGCAGCCAAGTGCAGGGACTGCCCCAGCATTTT
TRBD1	16	TRBJ1-1	TRBV5-5	-	CASSTPGQGGGSEAFF	TGTGCCAGCAGCACTCCGGGACAGGGAGGCGGCTCTGAAGCTTTCTTT
-	14	TRBJ1-2	TRBV10-3	-	CAISESTGNYGYTF	TGTGCCATCAGTGAGTCGACTGGTAACTATGGCTACACCTTC
-	14	TRBJ2-5	TRBV4-3	-	CASSQGLAQETQYF	TGCGCCAGCAGCCAAGGTCTGGCACAAGAGACCCAGTACTTC
-	13	TRBJ2-7	TRBV7-2	-	CASSRGFGYEQYF	TGTGCCAGCAGCCGGGGATTTGGCTACGAGCAGTACTTC
TRBD2	14	TRBJ2-1	TRBV3-1/TRBV3-2	-	CASEWGGGYNEQFF	TGTGCCAGCGAATGGGGCGGGGGTTACAATGAGCAGTTCTTC
-	13	TRBJ1-4	TRBV5-1	-	CASSFTGTEKLFF	TGCGCCAGCAGCTTTACAGGGACCGAAAAACTGTTTTTT
TRBD1	13	TRBJ1-1	TRBV19	-	CASSPRQGAEAFF	TGTGCCAGTAGTCCTCGACAGGGGGCTGAAGCTTTCTTT
TRBD1	12	TRBJ2-1	TRBV6-2/TRBV6-3	-	CASSSQGWEQFF	TGTGCCAGCAGTTCACAGGGGTGGGAGCAGTTCTTC
TRBD1	15	TRBJ2-7	TRBV28	-	CASSLFGTGGYEQYF	TGTGCCAGCAGTTTATTCGGGACAGGGGGCTACGAGCAGTACTTC
-	13	TRBJ2-7	TRBV27	-	CASSPTGLYEQYF	TGTGCCAGCAGTCCGACAGGTCTCTACGAGCAGTACTTC
TRBD1	18	TRBJ2-6	TRBV19	-	CASSPFTGGSPGANVLTF	TGTGCCAGTAGTCCCTTTACAGGGGGTTCCCCTGGGGCCAACGTCCTGACTTTC
-	13	TRBJ2-1	TRBV4-2	-	CASSRGQINEQFF	TGTGCCAGCAGCCGCGGACAGATCAATGAGCAGTTCTTC
TRBD2	16	TRBJ2-3	TRBV27	-	CASRLGLAGATDTQYF	TGTGCCAGTAGACTAGGGCTAGCGGGGGCCACAGATACGCAGTATTTT
-	16	TRBJ2-1	TRBV4-3	-	CASSQDLPSPGDEQFF	TGCGCCAGCAGCCAAGATCTTCCCTCCCCGGGGGATGAGCAGTTCTTC
TRBD1	13	TRBJ2-2	TRBV12-3/TRBV12-4	-	CASTRTGSGELFF	TGTGCCAGCACCCGGACAGGGTCCGGGGAGCTGTTTTTT
TRBD1	13	TRBJ1-1	TRBV29-1	-	CSVAGQGNTEAFF	TGCAGCGTTGCCGGACAGGGGAACACTGAAGCTTTCTTT
TRBD1	15	TRBJ2-5	TRBV6-1	few	CASSDPRTGLETQYF	TGTGCCAGCAGTGACCCACGGACAGGGCTAGAGACCCAGTACTTC
-	18	TRBJ1-2	TRBV5-4	-	CASSLARRGPGPNYGYTF	TGTGCCAGCAGCTTGGCTCGGAGGGGCCCGGGCCCTAACTATGGCTACACCTTC
TRBD2	16	TRBJ2-2	TRBV9	-	CASSPRGDLVTGELFF	TGTGCCAGCAGCCCCCGGGGGGATCTGGTGACCGGGGAGCTGTTTTTT
TRBD1	15	TRBJ2-3	TRBV7-8	many	CASSPGQASTDTQYF	TGTGCCAGCAGCCCCGGACAGGCGAGCACAGATACGCAGTATTTT